This T cell receptor beta chain is drawn from a study of blood T cell repertoires in COVID-19. Study-wide background: Both acute and convalescent COVID-19 samples were obtained from the United States, Italy and Spain.

Here immunoSEQ multiplex PCR was the method, and the copy in TCRdb shows in-frame clones only, minus some. The sample carries over 200,000 clones, roughly 84% recorded once. The V gene lost 0 bases and the J gene lost 4 bases, with 11 bases spanning the gap. Germline lookup yields CDR1 SGHKS and CDR2 YYEKEE (reference sequence). The CDR3 contains 16 residues. This sequence was found in a man aged 40-49 years with acute or convalescent COVID-19. The J gene is TRBJ2-6, the V gene TRBV5-5; no clear D. Sequenced material: peripheral blood. Here the CDR3 DNA reads TGTGCCAGCAGCTTGGCCGCTTCTGGCGGGGCCAACGTCCTGACTTTC. This gives the protein CASSLAASGGANVLTF.